These 10 T cell receptor beta chains came from one sample sequenced in a study of OX40 agonist ivuxolimab in advanced cancers. The library was produced with the immunoSEQ multiplex PCR assay. TCRdb's version of the immuneACCESS table is confined to in-frame rearrangements and falls short of the full clone set. An unresolved V gene accounts for under half of the shortfall where checked; the remainder is of unknown origin. The sample records 60,000 to 75,000 clones, approximately 81% of which are singletons. The ten biggest clones cover 6% to 9.5% of the sample. This specimen consisted of CD4+ or CD8+ T cells sorted from blood, obtained in a trial of the OX40 agonist ivuxolimab. The receptors were sampled from an adult with an advanced solid tumor such as melanoma, head and neck, liver or kidney cancer.

The chain couples TRBV2 to TRBJ1-4; the match to TRBD1 covers 7 bases. Losses at the gene ends were 3 bases for V and 8 bases for J; bases not matched to a gene: 12. CDR3 length: 16 residues. Germline-derived CDR1 and CDR2 are SNHLY and FYNNEI. In DNA form, the CDR3 reads TGTGCCAGCAGTGACGGAAGGGGGACAGTACTGGAAAAACTGTTTTTT. Protein sequence: CASSDGRGTVLEKLFF.

V gene TRBV5-6 combines with J gene TRBJ1-5; maybe TRBD1 (5 bases). Trimming left V 5 bases short and J 2 bases short, with 17 bases between. The CDR3 is made up of 16 amino acids. In germline, CDR1 is SGHDT, CDR2 YYEEEE. The CDR3 DNA reads as TGTGCCAGCAGTCAAGGAGGGGCTCCCGGCAATCAGCCCCAGCATTTT. Protein: CASSQGGAPGNQPQHF.

The chain has TRBV5-1 and TRBJ2-3; 8 bases agree with TRBD2. This CDR3 spans 14 amino acids. V shed 7 bases and J 4 bases; nucleotides not matched to a gene: 8. The V gene's germline CDR1 is SGHRS and CDR2 YFSETQ. The CDR3 sequence: CASVWSGGADTQYF. The DNA of the CDR3 is TGCGCCAGCGTGTGGAGCGGGGGTGCAGATACGCAGTATTTT.

V usage is TRBV6-5 and J usage is TRBJ1-1; D remains ambiguous. CDR3 length: 14 residues. The V end lost 2 bases, the J end lost 1 base, and 8 bases lay between the germline ends. Germline V gene sequence: CDR1 MNHEY, CDR2 SVGAGI. DNA of the CDR3: TGTGCCAGCAGTTACGAGTTTTCGAACACTGAAGCTTTCTTT. Protein product: CASSYEFSNTEAFF.

The J gene is TRBJ1-6, the V gene TRBV28, with TRBD1 as a possible D gene (6 bases). V lost 10 bases and J 11 bases, leaving 18 bases between the germline ends. Per the germline V gene, CDR1 is MDHEN and CDR2 is SYDVKM. The CDR3 is 13 residues long. This CDR3 reads CATTGTGWTPLHF. The CDR3 DNA sequence: TGTGCCACCACCGGCACAGGGTGGACACCCCTCCACTTT.

This clone showed up just a few times. The chain employs TRBV25-1 and TRBJ1-3, with 7 nucleotides matching TRBD1. CDR3 length: 14 amino acids. Losses at the gene ends were 8 bases for V and 0 bases for J; bases not matched to a gene: 4. Germline V lookup: CDR1 MGHDK, CDR2 SYGVNS. CDR3 sequence (DNA): TGTGCCAGCTCACGGGACAGCTCTGGAAACACCATATATTTT. It specifies CASSRDSSGNTIYF.

The V and J genes are TRBV5-1 and TRBJ2-2, with 7 bases aligning to TRBD1. The CDR3 is 14 amino acids. CDR1 is SGHRS and CDR2 is YFSETQ in the germline V gene. V lost 4 bases and J lost 7; bases outside the gene matches: 7. The DNA of the CDR3 is TGCGCCAGCAGCACCGGACAGGTTCGCGGGGAGCTGTTTTTT. Its protein product is CASSTGQVRGELFF.

This clone was observed a single time. J is TRBJ1-4 and V is TRBV30; 9 nucleotides line up with TRBD1. The CDR3 runs 15 residues. Germline V CDR1 and CDR2: GTSNPN, SVGIG (reference sequence). The trim removed 4 bases at V and 8 bases at J, leaving 11 bases unmatched. For the CDR3, the DNA is TGTGCCTGGACCAAGAAGGCGACAGGGGGAGAAAAACTGTTTTTT. Amino acid sequence: CAWTKKATGGEKLFF.

For this clone: This may stem from a read error, because a much larger clone lies one nucleotide away. This chain uses TRBV7-9 with TRBJ1-2; 7 bases fit TRBD1. CDR1 is SEHNR, CDR2 FQNEAQ, per germline (reference sequence). With V trimmed by 5 bases and J by 4 bases, 4 bases remained unmatched. The CDR3 has 13 residues. The CDR3 DNA sequence: TGTGCCAGCAGCCCACAGGGGACCTATGGCTACACCTTC. Amino acid sequence: CASSPQGTYGYTF.

The chain combines TRBV7-6 with TRBJ1-1, with 7 bases fitting TRBD1. The CDR3 totals 14 residues. Germline values: CDR1 SGHVS, CDR2 FNYEAQ. Trimming at V came to 1 base and at J to 6 bases, leaving 5 bases not matched to a gene. Written as DNA, the CDR3 is TGTGCCAGCAGCTTAGGACAGGGTCCTGCTGAAGCTTTCTTT. It specifies CASSLGQGPAEAFF. Complete variable domain (other parts from reference TRBV7-6 and TRBJ1-1): GAGVSQSPRYKVTKRGQDVALRCDPISGHVSLYWYRQALGQGPEFLTYFNYEAQQDKSGLPNDRFSAERPEGSISTLTIQRTEQRDSAMYRCASSLGQGPAEAFFGQGTRLTVV.